What follows is one T cell receptor beta chain and its context. This specimen belongs to a study of T cell changes during pregnancy in multiple sclerosis. This CDR3 region has 15 residues. Trimming cost V 0 bases and J 8 bases, with 17 bases left between them. The germline gives CDR1 SGHDT, CDR2 YYEEEE. Method: immunoSEQ multiplex PCR; TCRdb's copy keeps in-frame clones and lacks some. The profile shows roughly 79,000 clones, 90% to 95% of them singletons. Sequencing used CD4+ T cells from peripheral blood mononuclear cells, obtained before pregnancy. The gene calls are TRBV5-6 and TRBJ1-2, with TRBD1 as a possible D gene (5 bases). The sequence was collected from a female donor with multiple sclerosis, enrolled in a pregnancy study. The CDR3 loop reads CASSLVSGLIGGYTF. DNA for the CDR3: TGTGCCAGCAGCTTGGTATCGGGACTTATTGGAGGCTACACCTTC.